The T cell receptor beta chain described here comes from a study of T cell responses to AZD1222 COVID-19 vaccine. Findings and caveats of the study: Donors, mostly white British, included more females; clonal diversity was possibly underestimated. It was only 6 or 7 AZD1222 recipients who were seropositive at baseline.

With regard to this clone: Its antigen is undetermined.

Assay: immunoSEQ multiplex PCR; the TCRdb copy retains only in-frame clones and omits some. Among 100,000 to 120,000 clones, 85% to 90% were seen once, and the ten largest hold 3% to 3.5%. Germline V CDR1 and CDR2: SGHRS, YFSETQ. Trimming cost V 4 bases and J 4 bases; bases outside gene matches: 8. The CDR3 loop spans 15 amino acids. The TCR originated in an adult in good health. The source material was peripheral blood, sampled on day 0 of AZD1222 vaccination. This chain connects TRBV5-1 to TRBJ2-7; 10 nucleotides align to TRBD2. The CDR3 spells CASSRGTSATYEQYF. The DNA of the CDR3 is TGCGCCAGCAGCAGGGGGACTAGCGCGACGTACGAGCAGTACTTC.